This record concerns one T cell receptor (beta chain) sequence. Antigen: not known. Germline values: CDR1 MNHNY, CDR2 SVGAGI (reference sequence). V lost 4 bases, J lost 6 bases, and 3 bases stayed unmatched. The CDR3 spans 14 residues. The data were taken from a study of untreated major depressive disorder. Generated by immunoSEQ multiplex PCR, the TCRdb table keeps only in-frame clones and is missing some. The top ten hold 0.82% of the sample, which has more than 10,000 clones, 80% to 95% seen once. Study outcomes and limitations: Depressed patients' CD4+ T cells carried increased TRBV05-01 (Vbeta 5.1) usage versus control CD4+ T cells.

This clonotype was sampled from a man aged 25 to 45 with major depressive disorder. The sequencing sample was made of CD4+ T cells from PBMCs. The rearrangement links TRBV6-6 to TRBJ2-4; 10 nucleotides line up with TRBD1. The CDR3 sequence is CASSFDRGRNIQYF. Written as DNA, the CDR3 is TGTGCCAGCAGTTTCGACAGGGGGCGAAACATTCAGTACTTC.